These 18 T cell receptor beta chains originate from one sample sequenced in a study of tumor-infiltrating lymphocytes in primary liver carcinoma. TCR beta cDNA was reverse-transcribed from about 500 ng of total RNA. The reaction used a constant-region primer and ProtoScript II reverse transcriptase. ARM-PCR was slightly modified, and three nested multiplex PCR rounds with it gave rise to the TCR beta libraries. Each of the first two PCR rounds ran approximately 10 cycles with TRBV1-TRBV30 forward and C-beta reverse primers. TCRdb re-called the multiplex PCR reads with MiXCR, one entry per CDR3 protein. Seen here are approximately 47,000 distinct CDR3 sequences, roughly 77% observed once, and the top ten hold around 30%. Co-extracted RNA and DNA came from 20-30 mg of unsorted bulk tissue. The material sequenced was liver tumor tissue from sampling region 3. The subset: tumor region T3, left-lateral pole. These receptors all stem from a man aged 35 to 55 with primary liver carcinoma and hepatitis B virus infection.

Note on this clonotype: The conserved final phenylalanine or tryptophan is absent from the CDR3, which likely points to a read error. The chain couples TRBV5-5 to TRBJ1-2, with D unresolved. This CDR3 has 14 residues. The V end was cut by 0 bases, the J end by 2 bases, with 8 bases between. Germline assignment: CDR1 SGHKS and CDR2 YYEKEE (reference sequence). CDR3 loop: CASSLGGANYGYTL. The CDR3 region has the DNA TGTGCCAGCAGCTTGGGAGGCGCGAACTATGGCTACACCCTC.

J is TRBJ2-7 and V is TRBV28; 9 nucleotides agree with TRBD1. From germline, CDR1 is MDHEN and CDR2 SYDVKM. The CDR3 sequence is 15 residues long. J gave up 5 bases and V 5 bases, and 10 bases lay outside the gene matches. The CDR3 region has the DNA TGTGCCAGCAGTCCTCCCGGGACAGGGTCCAACGAGCAGTACTTC. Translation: CASSPPGTGSNEQYF.

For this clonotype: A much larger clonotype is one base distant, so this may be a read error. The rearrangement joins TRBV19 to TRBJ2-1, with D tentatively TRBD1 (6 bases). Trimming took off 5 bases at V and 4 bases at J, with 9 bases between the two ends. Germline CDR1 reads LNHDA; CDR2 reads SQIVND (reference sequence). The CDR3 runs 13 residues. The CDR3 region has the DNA TGTGCCAGTAGTTACCAGGGGTACAATGAGCAGTTCTTC. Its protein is CASSYQGYNEQFF.

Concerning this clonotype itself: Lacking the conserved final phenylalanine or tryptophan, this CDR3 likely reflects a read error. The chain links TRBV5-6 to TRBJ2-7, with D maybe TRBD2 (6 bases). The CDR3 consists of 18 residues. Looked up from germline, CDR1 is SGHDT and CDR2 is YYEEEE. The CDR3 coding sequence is TGTGTCAGCAGCCACTCCTCATTTACCGGGACTTTCCTCTACGAGCAGTACCTC. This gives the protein CVSSHSSFTGTFLYEQYL.

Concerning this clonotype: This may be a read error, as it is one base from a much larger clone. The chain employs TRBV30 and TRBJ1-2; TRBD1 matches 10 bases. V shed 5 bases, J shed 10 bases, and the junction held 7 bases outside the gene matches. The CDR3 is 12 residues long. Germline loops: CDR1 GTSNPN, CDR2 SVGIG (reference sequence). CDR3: CAWGGQGGVYTF. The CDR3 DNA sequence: TGTGCCTGGGGCGGACAGGGGGGGGTCTACACCTTC.

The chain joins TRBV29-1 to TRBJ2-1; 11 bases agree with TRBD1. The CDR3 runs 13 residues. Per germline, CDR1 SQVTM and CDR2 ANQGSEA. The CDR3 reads CGIGTGGCNEQFF. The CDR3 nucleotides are TGCGGCATCGGGACAGGGGGATGCAATGAGCAGTTCTTC.

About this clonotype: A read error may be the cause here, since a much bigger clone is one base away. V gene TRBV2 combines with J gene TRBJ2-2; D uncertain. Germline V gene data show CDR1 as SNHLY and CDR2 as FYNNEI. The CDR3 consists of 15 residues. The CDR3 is CARSELGILAGELFF. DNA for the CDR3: TGTGCCAGGAGTGAATTGGGGATCCTCGCCGGGGAGCTGTTTTTT.

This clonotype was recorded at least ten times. This CDR3 is CAISEVQSSGNTIYF. CDR3 DNA sequence: TGTGCCATCAGTGAGGTACAGAGCTCTGGAAACACCATATATTTT. The V and J genes are TRBV10-3 and TRBJ1-3, with D hard to call. V was clipped by 2 bases and J by 0 bases, with 8 bases between them. The CDR3 totals 15 residues. Germline CDR1 reads ENHRY; CDR2 reads SYGVKD.

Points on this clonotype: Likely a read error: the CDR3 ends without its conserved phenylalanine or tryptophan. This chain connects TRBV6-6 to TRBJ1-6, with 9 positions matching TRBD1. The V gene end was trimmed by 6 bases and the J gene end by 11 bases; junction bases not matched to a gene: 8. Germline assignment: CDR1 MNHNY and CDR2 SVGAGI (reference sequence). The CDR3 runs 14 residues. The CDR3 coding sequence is TGTGCCAGCAGGGTGGGACAGGGAATTACACCCCTCCACATT. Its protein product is CASRVGQGITPLHI.

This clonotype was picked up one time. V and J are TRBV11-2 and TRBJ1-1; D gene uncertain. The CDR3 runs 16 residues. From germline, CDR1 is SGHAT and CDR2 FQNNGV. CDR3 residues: CASSFDLAGRVAEAFF. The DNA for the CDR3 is TGTGCAAGTAGCTTCGATTTGGCCGGAAGAGTCGCTGAAGCTTTCTTT.

Written as DNA, the CDR3 is TGTGCCAACAGCCGGGACAGGGGCTACGTGCAATACTTC. Translating gives CANSRDRGYVQYF. The chain has TRBV6-5 and TRBJ2-7, with TRBD1 matching 10 bases. The CDR3 has 13 amino acids. The V segment lost 10 bases and the J segment 13 bases; nucleotides outside the gene matches: 16. The germline CDR1 and CDR2 sequences are MNHEY and SVGAGI.

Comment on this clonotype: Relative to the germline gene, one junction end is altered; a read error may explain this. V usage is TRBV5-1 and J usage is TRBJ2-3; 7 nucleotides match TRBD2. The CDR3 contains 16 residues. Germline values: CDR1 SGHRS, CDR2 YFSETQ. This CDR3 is CASSLNPSGSGDTEYF. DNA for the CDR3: TGCGCCAGCAGCTTGAATCCTAGCGGAAGTGGAGATACGGAGTATTTT.

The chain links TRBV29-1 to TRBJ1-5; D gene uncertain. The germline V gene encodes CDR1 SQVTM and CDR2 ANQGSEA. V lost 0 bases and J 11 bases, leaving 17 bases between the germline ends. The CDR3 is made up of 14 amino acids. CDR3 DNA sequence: TGCAGCGTTGAAGAACATGGGGAAGGGCAGTCCCAGCATTTT. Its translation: CSVEEHGEGQSQHF. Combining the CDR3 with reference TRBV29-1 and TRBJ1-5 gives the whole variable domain SAVISQKPSRDICQRGTSLTIQCQVDSQVTMMFWYRQQPGQSLTLIATANQGSEATYESGFVIDKFPISRPNLTFSTLTVSNMSPEDSSIYLCSVEEHGEGQSQHFGDGTRLSIL.

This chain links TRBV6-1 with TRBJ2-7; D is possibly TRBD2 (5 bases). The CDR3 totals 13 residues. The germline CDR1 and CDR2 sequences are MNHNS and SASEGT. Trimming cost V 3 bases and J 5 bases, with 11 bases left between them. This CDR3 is CASSDLSGNEQYF. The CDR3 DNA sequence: TGTGCCAGCAGTGACCTTTCGGGGAACGAGCAGTACTTC.

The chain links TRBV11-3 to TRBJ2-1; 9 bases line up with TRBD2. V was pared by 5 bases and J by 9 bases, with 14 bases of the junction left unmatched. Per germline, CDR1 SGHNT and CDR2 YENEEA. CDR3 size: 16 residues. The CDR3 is CASSLGSLAGSGEQFF. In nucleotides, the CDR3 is TGTGCCAGCAGCCTAGGGTCCCTAGCGGGATCCGGTGAGCAGTTCTTC.

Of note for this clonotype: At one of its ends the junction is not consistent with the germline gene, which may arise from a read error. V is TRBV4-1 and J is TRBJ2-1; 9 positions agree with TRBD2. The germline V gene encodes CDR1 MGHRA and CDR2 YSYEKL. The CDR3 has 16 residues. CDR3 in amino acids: CASSQSETSGDNDQLF. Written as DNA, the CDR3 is TGCGCCAGTAGCCAATCCGAGACTAGCGGTGACAATGATCAGTTATTC.

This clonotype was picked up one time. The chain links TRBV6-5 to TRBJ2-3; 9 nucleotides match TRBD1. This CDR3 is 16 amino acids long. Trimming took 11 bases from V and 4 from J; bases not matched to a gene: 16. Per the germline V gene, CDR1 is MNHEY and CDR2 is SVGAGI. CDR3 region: CARTYSNRGRADTQYF. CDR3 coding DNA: TGTGCCCGCACTTACTCGAACAGGGGGCGGGCAGATACGCAGTATTTT.

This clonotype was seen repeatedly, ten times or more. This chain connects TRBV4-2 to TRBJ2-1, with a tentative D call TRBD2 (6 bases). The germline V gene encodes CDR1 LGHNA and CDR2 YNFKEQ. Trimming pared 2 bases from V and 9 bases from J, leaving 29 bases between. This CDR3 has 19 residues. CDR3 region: CASSQSTGREPNSNREQFF. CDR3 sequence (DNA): TGTGCCAGCAGCCAATCAACGGGGCGGGAACCCAACTCAAATCGTGAGCAGTTCTTC.